The 27 T cell receptor beta chains in this list originate from one sample, sequenced in a study of blood T cell repertoires in COVID-19. Clones were sequenced by immunoSEQ multiplex PCR, and TCRdb holds only the in-frame ones, with some missing. The table lists about 320,000 clones, roughly 85% of them singletons, with 4.5% to 7% in the top ten. Sequenced material: PBMCs or T cells enriched from blood (not recorded which). These receptors were taken from a woman in her twenties or thirties who had recovered from COVID-19.

The rearrangement links TRBV2 to TRBJ1-2; no definite D call. Germline-derived CDR1 and CDR2 are SNHLY and FYNNEI. The CDR3 extends over 13 amino acids. Trimming cost V 1 base and J 5 bases, with 8 bases left between them. In DNA form, the CDR3 reads TGTGCCAGCAGTGAAGTCGGGGAGTATGGCTACACCTTC. Its translation is CASSEVGEYGYTF.

The rearrangement uses TRBV28 and TRBJ2-3; weak D call: TRBD2 (6 bases). CDR1 is MDHEN, CDR2 SYDVKM, per germline. The CDR3 has 15 residues. Trimming removed 1 base at V and 1 base at J, with 9 bases between. The CDR3 DNA is TGTGCCAGCAGTTTATCCGGGGGACGCACAGATACGCAGTATTTT. This codes for CASSLSGGRTDTQYF.

The chain combines TRBV28 with TRBJ2-2; the D is unclear. This CDR3 has 12 residues. CDR1 and CDR2 (germline): MDHEN, SYDVKM. Trimming stripped 6 bases from V and 7 bases from J, with 9 bases between. For the CDR3, the DNA is TGTGCCAGCAGCCCCCCTAGCGGGGAGCTGTTTTTT. Its protein product is CASSPPSGELFF. Looking up the rest from reference TRBV28 and TRBJ2-2 gives the full variable domain: DVKVTQSSRYLVKRTGEKVFLECVQDMDHENMFWYRQDPGLGLRLIYFSYDVKMKEKGDIPEGYSVSREKKERFSLILESASTNQTSMYLCASSPPSGELFFGEGSRLTVL.

The chain employs TRBV19 and TRBJ1-1; 7 bases agree with TRBD1. Per germline, CDR1 LNHDA and CDR2 SQIVND (reference sequence). V lost 0 bases and J lost 4; bases outside the gene matches: 8. The CDR3 consists of 16 residues. CDR3 region: CASSIDAQGSGTEAFF. CDR3 nucleotides: TGTGCCAGTAGTATAGATGCACAGGGGTCTGGCACTGAAGCTTTCTTT.

The chain has TRBV5-6 and TRBJ1-2; D might be TRBD1 (5 bases). Trimming cost V 2 bases and J 0 bases, with 14 bases left between them. The germline V gene has CDR1 SGHDT and CDR2 YYEEEE. CDR3 length equals 16 residues. The CDR3 DNA is TGTGCCAGCAGCTTATTTGTCGGGGGAACTAACTATGGCTACACCTTC. It is translated as CASSLFVGGTNYGYTF.

V gene TRBV5-1 combines with J gene TRBJ2-2, with TRBD2 matching 7 bases. CDR1 SGHRS and CDR2 YFSETQ come from the germline V gene. CDR3 length: 15 residues. With V trimmed by 2 bases and J by 6 bases, 7 bases remained unmatched. The CDR3 region is CASSFSTGGAGELFF. The CDR3 coding sequence is TGCGCCAGCAGCTTCTCTACGGGGGGAGCCGGGGAGCTGTTTTTT.

This chain uses TRBV7-2 with TRBJ1-1; D is unclear. The CDR3 runs to 16 residues. Germline V gives CDR1 SGHTA, CDR2 FQGNSA. V was cut by 5 bases and J by 5 bases, with 21 bases left in between. The CDR3 DNA sequence: TGTGCCAGCAGCCCAATAGTAATGAGGGCGGGTACTGAAGCTTTCTTT. Amino acid sequence: CASSPIVMRAGTEAFF.

This chain uses TRBV9 with TRBJ1-1; no reliable D call. CDR1 and CDR2 from the germline V gene are SGDLS and YYNGEE. CDR3 length equals 14 residues. V dropped 0 bases and J dropped 2 bases, with 8 bases sitting between them. CDR3 DNA: TGTGCCAGCAGCGTAGGGGAGGTAAACACTGAAGCTTTCTTT. This gives the protein CASSVGEVNTEAFF. The full variable domain, completed using reference TRBV9 and TRBJ1-1, is DSGVTQTPKHLITATGQRVTLRCSPRSGDLSVYWYQQSLDQGLQFLIQYYNGEERAKGNILERFSAQQFPDLHSELNLSSLELGDSALYFCASSVGEVNTEAFFGQGTRLTVV.

V usage is TRBV30 and J usage is TRBJ1-2; 8 bases are shared with TRBD1. This CDR3 is built from 12 residues. V was clipped by 0 bases and J by 13 bases; unmatched bases: 7. Germline values: CDR1 GTSNPN, CDR2 SVGIG (reference sequence). The CDR3: CAWSVGTGGFTF. The CDR3 DNA follows: TGTGCCTGGAGTGTCGGGACAGGAGGTTTCACCTTC.

The CDR3 DNA reads as TGTGCCAGCTCACCAGAGGGCCCTAATGGCTACACCTTC. It yields the protein CASSPEGPNGYTF. This chain links TRBV18 with TRBJ1-2; D is unresolved. The CDR3 sequence is 13 residues long. Per the germline V gene, CDR1 is KGHSH and CDR2 is LQKENI. Trimming pared 2 bases from V and 6 bases from J, leaving 10 bases between.

This chain uses TRBV24-1 with TRBJ2-3; 8 bases agree with TRBD1. Germline lookup yields CDR1 KGHDR and CDR2 SFDVKD. The CDR3 is 17 residues long. V gave up 4 bases and J gave up 3 bases; unmatched junction bases: 11. The CDR3 here is CATSDPSDRGPTDTQYF. The CDR3 DNA sequence: TGTGCCACCAGTGACCCATCCGACAGGGGACCGACAGATACGCAGTATTTT.

This chain links TRBV5-6 with TRBJ1-2; unclear D gene. The CDR3 length is 14 residues. Per the germline V gene, CDR1 is SGHDT and CDR2 is YYEEEE. Deletions cut 4 bases from V and 6 bases from J, with 16 bases between. The CDR3 nucleotides are TGTGCCAGCAGCCCCCGGGGAGAACCCCATGGCTACACCTTC. It is translated as CASSPRGEPHGYTF.

This rearrangement joins TRBV12-3 or TRBV12-4 to TRBJ1-4; 8 bases fit TRBD1. This CDR3 comprises 13 residues. J lost 8 bases, V lost 6 bases, and 5 bases had no gene match. CDR3 residues: CASRGQGGEKLFF. The CDR3 DNA reads as TGTGCCAGCAGAGGACAGGGTGGAGAAAAACTGTTTTTT.

The rearrangement uses TRBV5-5 and TRBJ1-5, with 7 bases lining up with TRBD1. Trimming removed 6 bases from V and 4 bases from J; junction bases left unmatched: 7. CDR3 size: 14 residues. In germline, CDR1 is SGHKS, CDR2 YYEKEE (reference sequence). The CDR3 loop is CASNPGQLNQPQHF. As DNA, the CDR3 is TGTGCCAGCAACCCGGGACAGTTGAATCAGCCCCAGCATTTT.

This chain joins TRBV5-1 and TRBJ2-7; the match to TRBD1 covers 10 bases. Trimming cost V 2 bases and J 3 bases; bases outside gene matches: 8. The CDR3 runs 16 residues. Per the germline V gene, CDR1 is SGHRS and CDR2 is YFSETQ. The CDR3: CASSLPGQGIGYEQYF. In DNA form, the CDR3 reads TGCGCCAGCAGCTTACCGGGACAGGGGATAGGCTACGAGCAGTACTTC.

The chain couples TRBV15 to TRBJ1-2; D possibly corresponds to TRBD1 (5 bases). Germline values: CDR1 LNHNV, CDR2 YYDKDF (reference sequence). This CDR3 comprises 14 residues. V gave up 3 bases and J gave up 4 bases, with 12 bases separating them. This CDR3 reads CATSSGGGPYGYTF. CDR3 nucleotides: TGTGCCACCAGCAGTGGGGGGGGACCCTATGGCTACACCTTC.

This chain joins TRBV9 and TRBJ1-3, with a tentative D call TRBD1 (6 bases). This CDR3 contains 14 residues. With 4 bases removed from V and 2 bases from J, the gap between germline ends came to 10 bases. CDR1 is SGDLS and CDR2 is YYNGEE in the germline V gene. The CDR3 DNA reads as TGTGCCAGCAGCCCCCGGGACACTGGAAACACCATATATTTT. Residues: CASSPRDTGNTIYF.

This clone was recorded once. V usage is TRBV4-1 and J usage is TRBJ2-1; perhaps TRBD2 as D (5 bases). This CDR3 contains 16 residues. CDR1 is MGHRA and CDR2 is YSYEKL in the germline V gene. The V end lost 0 bases, the J end lost 5 bases, and 14 bases lay between the germline ends. The CDR3 sequence: CASSQERGPTDNEQFF. The CDR3 DNA reads TGCGCCAGCAGCCAAGAACGCGGGCCGACGGACAATGAGCAGTTCTTC.

The V call is TRBV9, the J call TRBJ1-2, with D possibly TRBD1 on 5 matching bases. Trimming left V 4 bases short and J 2 bases short, with 15 bases between. CDR1 is SGDLS, CDR2 YYNGEE, per germline. This CDR3 spans 15 amino acids. CDR3 nucleotide sequence: TGTGCCAGCAGCACCCCTATGGGACTCAACTATGGCTACACCTTC. Its protein is CASSTPMGLNYGYTF.

Written as DNA, the CDR3 is TGTGCCAGCAGCTTTTACGGACAGCTGAACACTGAAGCTTTCTTT. This codes for CASSFYGQLNTEAFF. The V call is TRBV7-8, the J call TRBJ1-1, with D perhaps matching TRBD1 (6 bases). Germline V CDR1 and CDR2: SGHVS, FQNEAQ. V lost 3 bases to trimming and J lost 0 bases, with 11 bases between them. The CDR3 covers 15 residues. Together with reference TRBV7-8 and TRBJ1-1, the CDR3 gives the full variable domain: GAGVSQSPRYKVAKRGQDVALRCDPISGHVSLFWYQQALGQGPEFLTYFQNEAQLDKSGLPSDRFFAERPEGSVSTLKIQRTQQEDSAVYLCASSFYGQLNTEAFFGQGTRLTVV.

This clone occurred a few times. The chain employs TRBV7-6 and TRBJ1-4; D call uncertain. The length of the CDR3 is 15 residues. Trimming took off 8 bases at V and 2 bases at J, with 15 bases between the two ends. CDR1 SGHVS and CDR2 FNYEAQ come from the germline V gene. The CDR3 DNA sequence: TGTGCCAGCGGACTCCTTCGTACTACTAATGAAAAACTGTTTTTT. Encoded protein: CASGLLRTTNEKLFF. The variable domain in full, completed from reference TRBV7-6 and TRBJ1-4, reads GAGVSQSPRYKVTKRGQDVALRCDPISGHVSLYWYRQALGQGPEFLTYFNYEAQQDKSGLPNDRFSAERPEGSISTLTIQRTEQRDSAMYRCASGLLRTTNEKLFFGSGTQLSVL.

The chain joins TRBV5-1 to TRBJ1-5; the match to TRBD1 covers 8 bases. The junction had 6 bases not matched to a gene; V was cut back by 2 bases and J by 5 bases. From germline, CDR1 is SGHRS and CDR2 YFSETQ. This CDR3 region has 15 residues. The CDR3: CASSLSPGGDQPQHF. The CDR3 nucleotides read TGCGCCAGCAGCTTAAGTCCAGGGGGCGATCAGCCCCAGCATTTT.

The rearrangement links TRBV6-2 or TRBV6-3 to TRBJ2-7; 7 positions match TRBD1. CDR3 length: 16 residues. The ends lost 1 base at V and 1 base at J; junction bases unmatched: 7. CDR1 MNHEY and CDR2 SVGEGT come from the germline V gene. CDR3 protein: CASSYFSSDRSYEQYF. Written as DNA, the CDR3 is TGTGCCAGCAGTTACTTCTCCTCGGACAGGTCCTACGAGCAGTACTTC.

As for this clone: One end of the junction varies from germline; a read error may be responsible. The rearrangement joins TRBV5-1 to TRBJ1-2, with 7 positions matching TRBD1. In germline, CDR1 is SGHRS, CDR2 YFSETQ. The CDR3 totals 15 residues. CDR3 amino acids: CASSLDRTGTYGYTF. CDR3 in DNA: TGCGCCAGCAGTTTGGACAGGACGGGGACTTATGGCTACACCTTC.

The chain combines TRBV6-1 with TRBJ1-2; 9 bases agree with TRBD1. V shed 6 bases and J 7 bases; nucleotides not matched to a gene: 21. CDR1 is MNHNS and CDR2 is SASEGT in the germline V gene. The CDR3 covers 18 residues. The CDR3 DNA reads as TGTGCCAGCAGGGAAAGGGGTGTTCCGGGACAGGGCGGCGGTGGCTACACCTTC. It specifies CASRERGVPGQGGGGYTF.

The chain employs TRBV9 and TRBJ1-1; D uncertain. Between the trimmed V and J ends, which lost 3 bases and 0 bases, there was a span of 9 bases. Germline CDR1 is SGDLS and CDR2 is YYNGEE. The CDR3 consists of 14 residues. The DNA for the CDR3 is TGTGCCAGCAGCGCCGGAGGTTTGAACACTGAAGCTTTCTTT. Encoded protein: CASSAGGLNTEAFF.

The chain is built from TRBV19 and TRBJ1-5; the D is unclear. This CDR3 is built from 15 residues. Germline CDR1 and CDR2: LNHDA and SQIVND (reference sequence). V was shortened by 3 bases and J by 7 bases, with 16 bases between the two germline ends. CDR3: CASSIATGREQPQHF. CDR3 bases: TGTGCCAGTAGTATTGCCACGGGGAGGGAGCAGCCCCAGCATTTT. The full variable domain, with the rest looked up from reference TRBV19 and TRBJ1-5, is DGGITQSPKYLFRKEGQNVTLSCEQNLNHDAMYWYRQDPGQGLRLIYYSQIVNDFQKGDIAEGYSVSREKKESFPLTVTSAQKNPTAFYLCASSIATGREQPQHFGDGTRLSIL.